These T cell receptor beta chains were read from a single sample in a study of control samples from healthy donors and cancer patients. The table came from immunoSEQ multiplex PCR; TCRdb's copy has only in-frame clones and leaves some out. The repertoire consists of 120,000 or so clones, with approximately 87% occurring once and the leading ten covering about 12%. The sample taken for sequencing was blood. These receptors came from a man aged 25 to 40 in good health. Each CDR3 is given with its conserved first and last residue. Each record gives: CDR3 length, clone size, D gene, J gene, V gene, CDR3 protein, CDR3 DNA. A D gene is named only where the DNA matches it firmly. Size values are once, few and many counts, or a class for expanded clones, and some rows have none.

13,.,.,TRBJ1-5,TRBV19,CASSVTADQPQHF,TGTGCCAGTAGTGTCACAGCTGATCAGCCCCAGCATTTT
18,.,TRBD2,TRBJ2-3,TRBV24-1,CATSVGAGGAFWGDTQYF,TGTGCCACCAGTGTTGGAGCGGGGGGGGCCTTTTGGGGAGATACGCAGTATTTT
12,.,.,TRBJ2-3,TRBV28,CASSLMGNTQYF,TGTGCCAGCAGTTTAATGGGAAATACGCAGTATTTT
16,.,TRBD2,TRBJ2-3,TRBV10-3,CAISVRSGTYTDTQYF,TGTGCCATCAGTGTTAGGAGCGGGACGTACACAGATACGCAGTATTTT
16,.,TRBD1,TRBJ1-2,TRBV6-5,CASSYTDRGRPDGYTF,TGTGCCAGCAGTTACACCGACAGGGGGCGGCCAGATGGCTACACCTTC
14,.,TRBD1,TRBJ2-5,TRBV25-1,CASSEAGGRETQYF,TGTGCCAGCAGTGAGGCAGGGGGCAGGGAGACCCAGTACTTC
13,.,.,TRBJ1-2,TRBV12-3/TRBV12-4,CASTAGQGDGYTF,TGTGCCAGCACCGCCGGGCAGGGTGATGGCTACACCTTC
13,.,.,TRBJ2-3,TRBV10-3,CAISGQGTDTQYF,TGTGCCATCAGTGGACAGGGCACAGATACGCAGTATTTT
13,.,.,TRBJ2-3,TRBV6-5,CASSPRLTDTQYF,TGTGCCAGCAGCCCGAGGCTCACAGATACGCAGTATTTT
16,.,.,TRBJ2-7,TRBV19,CASSIKSEESSYEQYF,TGTGCCAGTAGTATAAAGAGCGAGGAGAGCTCCTACGAGCAGTACTTC
15,.,.,TRBJ1-1,TRBV27,CASSLLNRGNTEAFF,TGTGCCAGCAGTTTATTAAACCGGGGGAACACTGAAGCTTTCTTT
13,.,.,TRBJ1-4,TRBV29-1,CSVVEPLLEKLFF,TGCAGCGTTGTCGAACCGCTACTGGAAAAACTGTTTTTT
14,.,TRBD1,TRBJ1-1,TRBV6-5,CASRLTPGQDEAFF,TGTGCCAGCAGACTCACTCCTGGACAGGACGAAGCTTTCTTT
11,.,.,TRBJ2-3,TRBV20-1,CSAPWADTQYF,TGCAGTGCTCCCTGGGCAGATACGCAGTATTTT
12,.,.,TRBJ1-6,TRBV15,CATSRLGSPLHF,TGTGCCACCAGCAGGTTAGGTTCACCCCTCCACTTT
13,.,.,TRBJ2-7,TRBV27,CASSLSPGYEQYF,TGTGCCAGCAGTTTATCGCCGGGCTACGAGCAGTACTTC
15,.,.,TRBJ1-1,TRBV14,CASSQGWTPNTEAFF,TGTGCCAGCAGCCAAGGGTGGACACCGAACACTGAAGCTTTCTTT
13,few,.,TRBJ1-6,TRBV12-3/TRBV12-4,CASSAGEGSPLHF,TGTGCCAGCAGTGCCGGAGAGGGATCACCCCTCCACTTT
16,.,TRBD1,TRBJ1-2,TRBV30,CAWSPLQGAWDYGYTF,TGTGCCTGGAGTCCCTTACAGGGGGCGTGGGACTATGGCTACACCTTC
16,.,TRBD2,TRBJ2-1,TRBV5-6,CASSSGTSGGRGEQFF,TGTGCCAGCAGCTCCGGGACTAGCGGGGGGAGAGGTGAGCAGTTCTTC
14,.,TRBD2,TRBJ2-7,TRBV6-2/TRBV6-3,CASNPSGGDDEQYF,TGTGCCAGCAACCCGAGCGGGGGGGACGACGAGCAGTACTTC
14,.,TRBD1,TRBJ1-5,TRBV6-5,CASSSDRANQPQHF,TGTGCCAGCAGCTCCGACAGGGCAAATCAGCCCCAGCATTTT
16,.,TRBD2,TRBJ2-1,TRBV7-2,CASSQQGLAGINEQFF,TGTGCCAGCAGTCAGCAGGGACTAGCGGGGATCAATGAGCAGTTCTTC
14,.,TRBD1,TRBJ1-1,TRBV11-3,CASSLGGGQREAFF,TGTGCCAGCAGCTTGGGAGGGGGCCAGCGTGAAGCTTTCTTT
13,.,.,TRBJ1-3,TRBV29-1,CSVGEPTGNTIYF,TGCAGCGTTGGTGAGCCCACTGGAAACACCATATATTTT
16,.,TRBD1,TRBJ1-3,TRBV11-3,CASSSQQGSTGNTIYF,TGTGCCAGCAGCTCACAACAGGGGAGCACTGGAAACACCATATATTTT
14,few,.,TRBJ1-3,TRBV25-1,CASSVAGAGNTIYF,TGTGCCAGCAGTGTAGCGGGGGCTGGAAACACCATATATTTT
15,few,TRBD1,TRBJ1-6,TRBV30,CAWSRQGSDNSPLHF,TGTGCCTGGAGTCGACAGGGTTCGGATAATTCACCCCTCCACTTT
14,.,.,TRBJ1-1,TRBV3-1/TRBV3-2,CASSQVATNTEAFF,TGTGCCAGCAGCCAAGTCGCCACGAACACTGAAGCTTTCTTT
13,.,.,TRBJ1-5,TRBV9,CASSVGVNQPQHF,TGTGCCAGCAGCGTCGGGGTCAATCAGCCCCAGCATTTT
17,.,.,TRBJ2-3,TRBV5-6,CASSLAVSLKGTDTQYF,TGTGCCAGCAGCTTGGCAGTCAGCCTCAAAGGGACAGATACGCAGTATTTT
12,.,.,TRBJ1-1,TRBV5-6,CASSFTLAEAFF,TGTGCCAGCAGCTTTACCCTGGCCGAAGCTTTCTTT
12,.,.,TRBJ2-2,TRBV6-1,CASSEAGGELFF,TGTGCCAGCAGTGAAGCCGGCGGGGAGCTGTTTTTT
15,.,.,TRBJ1-5,TRBV18,CASSPQGYGNQPQHF,TGTGCCAGCTCACCACAGGGTTACGGCAATCAGCCCCAGCATTTT
16,.,.,TRBJ1-6,TRBV6-5,CASSYSGVRGDSPLHF,TGTGCCAGCAGTTACTCGGGGGTGAGGGGAGACTCACCCCTCCACTTT
14,.,.,TRBJ1-2,TRBV28,CASYRSRDLYGYTF,TGTGCCAGCTACCGAAGTCGGGACCTCTATGGCTACACCTTC
15,.,TRBD1,TRBJ1-2,TRBV6-5,CASLLRPGTGDGYTF,TGTGCCAGTCTCCTACGCCCCGGGACAGGGGATGGCTACACCTTC
16,.,TRBD1,TRBJ1-6,TRBV5-1,CASSLAGDRALTPLHF,TGCGCCAGCAGCTTGGCCGGGGACAGGGCCTTGACACCCCTCCACTTT
13,.,.,TRBJ1-5,TRBV5-5,CASTGDPDQPQHF,TGTGCCAGCACCGGGGACCCTGATCAGCCCCAGCATTTT
16,once,.,TRBJ1-3,TRBV4-2,CASSQDRLISGNTIYF,TGTGCCAGCAGCCAAGACAGGCTCATCTCTGGAAACACCATATATTTT
15,once,.,TRBJ1-4,TRBV10-1,CASSMDRTGGEKLFF,TGCGCCAGCAGTATGGACCGCACAGGCGGGGAAAAACTGTTTTTT
13,.,.,TRBJ1-1,TRBV15,CATSRVQNTEAFF,TGTGCCACCAGCAGGGTTCAGAACACTGAAGCTTTCTTT
15,.,TRBD1,TRBJ1-2,TRBV10-3,CATGQGVLTNLGYTF,TGTGCCACCGGACAGGGAGTTCTTACAAATCTTGGCTACACCTTC
14,once,.,TRBJ1-1,TRBV11-3,CASSYGRSNTEAFF,TGTGCCAGCAGCTATGGACGGAGTAACACTGAAGCTTTCTTT
11,.,.,TRBJ1-3,TRBV10-3,CAILAQNTIYF,TGTGCCATCCTTGCCCAGAACACCATATATTTT
13,.,.,TRBJ1-2,TRBV3-1/TRBV3-2,CASSERGSYGYTF,TGTGCCAGCAGCGAGAGGGGTTCCTATGGCTACACCTTC
14,few,TRBD2,TRBJ2-2,TRBV7-2,CASSLGGGTGELFF,TGTGCCAGCAGCTTAGGGGGAGGGACCGGGGAGCTGTTTTTT
15,once,.,TRBJ1-5,TRBV19,CASSQRAPSNQPQHF,TGTGCCAGTAGTCAACGGGCCCCCAGCAATCAGCCCCAGCATTTT
13,few,TRBD1,TRBJ2-1,TRBV10-3,CAIAGTGSDEQFF,TGTGCCATCGCCGGGACAGGCAGCGATGAGCAGTTCTTC
13,once,.,TRBJ2-7,TRBV7-9,CASSLAGPYEQYF,TGTGCCAGCAGCTTAGCCGGGCCCTACGAGCAGTACTTC
14,.,TRBD1,TRBJ2-2,TRBV2,CASSVGRGTGELFF,TGTGCCAGCAGTGTAGGCAGGGGGACCGGGGAGCTGTTTTTT
12,.,.,TRBJ1-2,TRBV30,CAWSVQGYGYTF,TGTGCCTGGAGTGTACAAGGCTATGGCTACACCTTC
15,.,.,TRBJ2-5,TRBV24-1,CATSDSVREGLPQYF,TGTGCCACCAGTGATTCCGTCCGTGAGGGTTTGCCCCAGTACTTC